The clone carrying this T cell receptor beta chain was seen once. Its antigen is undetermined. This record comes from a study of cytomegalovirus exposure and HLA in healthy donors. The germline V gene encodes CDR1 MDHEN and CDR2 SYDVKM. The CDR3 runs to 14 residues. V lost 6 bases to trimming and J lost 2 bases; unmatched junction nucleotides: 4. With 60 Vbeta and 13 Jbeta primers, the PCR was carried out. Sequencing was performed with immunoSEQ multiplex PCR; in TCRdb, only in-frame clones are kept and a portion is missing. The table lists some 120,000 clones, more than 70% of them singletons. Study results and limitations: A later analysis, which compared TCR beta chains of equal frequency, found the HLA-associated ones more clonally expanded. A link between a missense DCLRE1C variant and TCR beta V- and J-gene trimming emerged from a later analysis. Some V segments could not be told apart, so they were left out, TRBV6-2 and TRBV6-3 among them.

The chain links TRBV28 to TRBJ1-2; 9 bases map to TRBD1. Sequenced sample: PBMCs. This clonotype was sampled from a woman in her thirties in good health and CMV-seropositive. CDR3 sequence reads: CASRGQGRNYGYTF. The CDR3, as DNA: TGTGCCAGCAGGGGACAGGGTAGAAACTATGGCTACACCTTC.